A single sample is the source of the 28 T cell receptor beta chains below, sequenced in a study of blood T cell repertoires in COVID-19. Produced via immunoSEQ multiplex PCR; TCRdb's table is partial and in-frame only. The repertoire holds under 450,000 clones, with 89% as singletons. Material: peripheral blood. The receptors shown here come from a woman in her 40s with COVID-19, enrolled during active disease.

V is TRBV19 and J is TRBJ1-6; D is possibly TRBD1 (6 bases). The CDR3 extends over 13 amino acids. Trimming took 5 bases from V and 10 from J, leaving 12 bases between them. CDR1 LNHDA and CDR2 SQIVND come from the germline V gene (reference sequence). The CDR3 DNA reads TGTGCCAGTAGTGGCAGGGGTGGATCACCCCTCCACTTT. It encodes CASSGRGGSPLHF. Combining the CDR3 with reference TRBV19 and TRBJ1-6 gives the whole variable domain DGGITQSPKYLFRKEGQNVTLSCEQNLNHDAMYWYRQDPGQGLRLIYYSQIVNDFQKGDIAEGYSVSREKKESFPLTVTSAQKNPTAFYLCASSGRGGSPLHFGNGTRLTVT.

This rearrangement joins TRBV6-2 or TRBV6-3 to TRBJ1-1; TRBD1 aligns across 7 bases. This CDR3 spans 15 amino acids. Germline lookup yields CDR1 MNHEY and CDR2 SVGEGT. J was trimmed by 1 base and V by 6 bases; bases with no gene match: 8. The CDR3 sequence: CASSRAGQENTEAFF. CDR3 sequence (DNA): TGTGCCAGCAGCCGCGCCGGACAGGAGAACACTGAAGCTTTCTTT.

CDR3 bases: TGTGCCAGTAGTAAGACACTACGGGGACAGCACGCTCTTTATGGCTACACCTTC. This gives the protein CASSKTLRGQHALYGYTF. The V call is TRBV19, the J call TRBJ1-2; 7 bases fit TRBD1. There are 18 residues in the CDR3. The germline CDR1 and CDR2 sequences are LNHDA and SQIVND (reference sequence). V was pared by 4 bases and J by 5 bases, with 19 bases of the junction left unmatched.

For the CDR3, the DNA is TGTGCCAGTAGTATGTGGGACAGGGGGAATGGCTACACCTTC. Protein: CASSMWDRGNGYTF. This chain uses TRBV19 with TRBJ1-2; 11 bases fit TRBD1. This CDR3 has 14 residues. Germline CDR1 is LNHDA and CDR2 is SQIVND (reference sequence). V lost 3 bases, J lost 6 bases, and 3 bases stayed unmatched.

V usage is TRBV7-6 and J usage is TRBJ1-3, with D perhaps TRBD1 (5 bases). In germline, CDR1 is SGHVS, CDR2 FNYEAQ. The CDR3 has 15 residues. V lost 2 bases, J lost 5 bases, and 13 bases lay in between. The CDR3 coding sequence is TGTGCCAGCAGCTTACCGGGGGGTCAAAGAAACACCATATATTTT. Translated, it gives CASSLPGGQRNTIYF.

The CDR3 DNA follows: TGTGCCAGCAGCTTAATTCAGGGGTTAAAAGCTTTCTTT. Its translation is CASSLIQGLKAFF. The rearrangement links TRBV7-3 to TRBJ1-1; tentative D call: TRBD1 (6 bases). V lost 1 base to trimming and J lost 9 bases, with 12 bases between them. This CDR3 contains 13 residues. The germline gives CDR1 SGHTA, CDR2 FQGTGA. Combining the CDR3 with reference TRBV7-3 and TRBJ1-1 gives the whole variable domain GAGVSQTPSNKVTEKGKYVELRCDPISGHTALYWYRQSLGQGPEFLIYFQGTGAADDSGLPNDRFFAVRPEGSVSTLKIQRTERGDSAVYLCASSLIQGLKAFFGQGTRLTVV.

The chain uses TRBV6-2 or TRBV6-3 and TRBJ1-1; no definite D call. Germline V CDR1 and CDR2: MNHEY, SVGEGT. V dropped 2 bases and J dropped 8 bases, with 12 bases sitting between them. The length of the CDR3 is 13 residues. The DNA for the CDR3 is TGTGCCAGCAGTTACCGCGAGAGGGAAGAAGCTTTCTTT. Translation: CASSYREREEAFF.

The chain joins TRBV6-2 or TRBV6-3 to TRBJ1-5, with D perhaps TRBD1 (5 bases). CDR1 and CDR2 (germline): MNHEY, SVGEGT. The CDR3 spans 14 residues. V dropped 5 bases and J dropped 1 base, with 9 bases sitting between them. CDR3 protein: CASSKRGSNQPQHF. CDR3 DNA sequence: TGTGCCAGCAGTAAAAGGGGAAGCAATCAGCCCCAGCATTTT.

The V gene is TRBV7-9, the J gene TRBJ2-5, with a tentative D call TRBD2 (5 bases). The CDR3 loop spans 13 amino acids. Germline V gene sequence: CDR1 SEHNR, CDR2 FQNEAQ (reference sequence). V lost 3 bases to trimming and J lost 5 bases, with 10 bases between them. The CDR3 sequence: CASSFGVDETQYF. CDR3 DNA sequence: TGTGCCAGCAGCTTCGGGGTCGATGAGACCCAGTACTTC.

This clone has a handful of counts. This chain connects TRBV5-4 to TRBJ2-5; D is uncertain. The germline V and J ends were trimmed by 0 bases and 4 bases, with 7 bases remaining between them. The germline V gene has CDR1 SGHNT and CDR2 YYREEE (reference sequence). This CDR3 has 13 amino acids. As DNA, the CDR3 is TGTGCCAGCAGCTTGGACGGTGTAGAGACCCAGTACTTC. Amino acids: CASSLDGVETQYF.

The chain recombines TRBV5-1 with TRBJ1-1; 8 nucleotides line up with TRBD1. The V gene end was trimmed by 5 bases and the J gene end by 1 base; junction bases not matched to a gene: 7. The CDR3 covers 15 residues. Germline values: CDR1 SGHRS, CDR2 YFSETQ. The CDR3 reads CASRQGGTANTEAFF. As DNA, the CDR3 is TGCGCCAGCAGACAGGGGGGGACAGCGAACACTGAAGCTTTCTTT.

The V gene is TRBV18, the J gene TRBJ2-1; 8 bases are a match to TRBD2. Germline trimming cut 6 bases from V and 0 bases from J; bases unmatched to any gene: 7. The CDR3 consists of 16 residues. Germline values: CDR1 KGHSH, CDR2 LQKENI. For the CDR3, the DNA is TGTGCCAGCTCTCGTTTAGCGGGAAGCTCCTACAATGAGCAGTTCTTC. Translation gives CASSRLAGSSYNEQFF.

This clone was detected only once. The genes are TRBV5-4 and TRBJ1-1, with D tentatively TRBD1 (6 bases). V was pared by 2 bases and J by 1 base, with 6 bases between. Germline values: CDR1 SGHNT, CDR2 YYREEE (reference sequence). The CDR3 runs 13 residues. In DNA, the CDR3 is TGTGCCAGCAGCTTACAGGGGAACACTGAAGCTTTCTTT. Its protein product is CASSLQGNTEAFF.

The chain couples TRBV6-5 to TRBJ1-3; D might be TRBD1 (6 bases). This CDR3 is 14 amino acids long. Looked up from germline, CDR1 is MNHEY and CDR2 is SVGAGI. V was shortened by 0 bases and J by 7 bases, with 10 bases between the two germline ends. The CDR3 bases are TGTGCCAGCAGTTACTCATCAGGGGCTAACACCATATATTTT. Its protein product is CASSYSSGANTIYF.

The CDR3 sequence: CSVDRDRDHEQYF. The CDR3 bases are TGCAGCGTAGACCGGGACAGGGACCACGAGCAGTACTTC. The chain uses TRBV29-1 and TRBJ2-7; 9 bases match TRBD1. The junction had 8 bases not matched to a gene; V was cut back by 6 bases and J by 5 bases. The length of the CDR3 is 13 residues. Germline loops: CDR1 SQVTM, CDR2 ANQGSEA.

This rearrangement joins TRBV6-5 to TRBJ2-2; D gene uncertain. The CDR3 is 16 amino acids. Trimming removed 2 bases from V and 6 bases from J, with 16 bases in between. Germline CDR1 MNHEY, CDR2 SVGAGI. The CDR3 protein is CASSYSFRRMPGELFF. As DNA, the CDR3 is TGTGCCAGCAGTTACAGTTTTCGGAGAATGCCCGGGGAGCTGTTTTTT.

J is TRBJ1-1 and V is TRBV7-9; D is possibly TRBD1 (5 bases). The CDR3 loop spans 16 amino acids. V lost 3 bases, J lost 5 bases, and 19 bases lay in between. Germline CDR1 and CDR2: SEHNR and FQNEAQ (reference sequence). The CDR3 DNA reads TGTGCCAGCAGCTTCCCCCGCGGGGGAAGGGGTACTGAAGCTTTCTTT. Its translation: CASSFPRGGRGTEAFF.

The rearrangement links TRBV18 to TRBJ1-5; TRBD1 matches at 8 bases. Trimming took 2 bases from V and 2 from J; bases not matched to a gene: 5. This CDR3 is built from 16 residues. In germline, CDR1 is KGHSH, CDR2 LQKENI. CDR3: CASSPGQGGGNQPQHF. In DNA, the CDR3 is TGTGCCAGCTCACCAGGACAGGGAGGAGGCAATCAGCCCCAGCATTTT.

The chain carries TRBV29-1 and TRBJ1-1, with 7 bases aligning to TRBD1. The CDR3 is 13 amino acids. The trim removed 7 bases at V and 5 bases at J, leaving 10 bases unmatched. The germline CDR1 and CDR2 sequences are SQVTM and ANQGSEA. The CDR3 sequence is CSASTGFGTEAFF. The CDR3 DNA sequence: TGCAGCGCTTCGACAGGGTTCGGAACTGAAGCTTTCTTT. Complete variable domain (other parts from reference TRBV29-1 and TRBJ1-1): SAVISQKPSRDICQRGTSLTIQCQVDSQVTMMFWYRQQPGQSLTLIATANQGSEATYESGFVIDKFPISRPNLTFSTLTVSNMSPEDSSIYLCSASTGFGTEAFFGQGTRLTVV.

The rearrangement uses TRBV5-5 and TRBJ1-2; the D is unclear. The ends were cut back, 4 bases at V and 2 bases at J, with 12 bases in the middle. CDR3 length equals 14 residues. CDR1 SGHKS and CDR2 YYEKEE come from the germline V gene (reference sequence). The CDR3 coding sequence is TGTGCCAGCAGCCTTCCTAGCCGAAACTATGGCTACACCTTC. Residues: CASSLPSRNYGYTF.

CDR3 sequence reads: CASSQFPSGGTKTYEQYF. The CDR3 region has the DNA TGTGCCAGCAGCCAATTTCCTAGCGGGGGAACTAAAACCTACGAGCAGTACTTC. The rearrangement uses TRBV3-1 (or the pseudogene TRBV3-2) and TRBJ2-7; TRBD2 matches at 10 bases. Germline V gene lookup returns CDR1 LGHDT and CDR2 YNNKEL (reference sequence). Trimming removed 2 bases from V and 2 bases from J; junction bases left unmatched: 12. This CDR3 spans 18 amino acids.

This clone was found once. This chain uses TRBV7-2 with TRBJ2-3, with 9 bases that match TRBD1. Germline V gives CDR1 SGHTA, CDR2 FQGNSA. Trimming removed 1 base from V and 2 bases from J; junction bases left unmatched: 10. The CDR3 consists of 18 residues. CDR3 protein: CASSLVRPGTGITDTQYF. The CDR3 DNA follows: TGTGCCAGCAGCTTAGTCCGCCCCGGGACAGGGATCACAGATACGCAGTATTTT.

V usage is TRBV3-1 (or the pseudogene TRBV3-2) and J usage is TRBJ2-1, with D maybe TRBD1 (8 bases). Trimming cost V 3 bases and J 5 bases, with 17 bases left between them. This CDR3 comprises 16 residues. Looked up from germline, CDR1 is LGHDT and CDR2 is YNNKEL (reference sequence). The CDR3 loop reads CASSHRQGRGDNEQFF. In DNA form, the CDR3 reads TGTGCCAGCAGCCACCGACAGGGGAGGGGAGACAATGAGCAGTTCTTC.

The chain recombines TRBV19 with TRBJ2-5; D not resolved. The V and J ends lost 1 base and 4 bases respectively, with 10 bases between them. Germline-derived CDR1 and CDR2 are LNHDA and SQIVND (reference sequence). This CDR3 is 14 amino acids long. CDR3 region: CASSIAPSGETQYF. CDR3 coding DNA: TGTGCCAGTAGTATAGCCCCCTCCGGAGAGACCCAGTACTTC.

This clone was seen a handful of times. V gene TRBV27 combines with J gene TRBJ1-6; no clear D. Trimming stripped 5 bases from V and 5 bases from J, with 10 bases between. The germline V gene encodes CDR1 MNHEY and CDR2 SMNVEV (reference sequence). The CDR3 extends over 14 amino acids. The CDR3 reads CASSPTADNSPLHF. The DNA of the CDR3 is TGTGCCAGCAGTCCCACAGCGGATAATTCACCCCTCCACTTT.

About this clone: Other DNA sequences in the same sample also yield this CDR3. The CDR3 protein is CASSLSGSETQYF. CDR3 in DNA: TGTGCCAGCAGCTTGAGCGGGAGTGAGACCCAGTACTTC. The V and J genes are TRBV7-2 and TRBJ2-5; TRBD2 aligns across 8 bases. V lost 3 bases and J lost 5; bases outside the gene matches: 2. The CDR3 has 13 residues. Germline assignment: CDR1 SGHTA and CDR2 FQGNSA.

The chain employs TRBV7-9 and TRBJ1-5; 7 bases are shared with TRBD1. Germline lookup yields CDR1 SEHNR and CDR2 FQNEAQ (reference sequence). The CDR3 length is 15 residues. Germline trimming cut 5 bases from V and 3 bases from J; bases unmatched to any gene: 7. The CDR3 coding sequence is TGTGCCAGCAGCCCTCTGGGACAGACCAATCAGCCCCAGCATTTT. It specifies CASSPLGQTNQPQHF.

The table lists this clone with a few counts. The J gene is TRBJ2-7, the V gene TRBV7-2; TRBD1 aligns across 8 bases. Germline V lookup: CDR1 SGHTA, CDR2 FQGNSA. V lost 5 bases to trimming and J lost 0 bases; unmatched junction nucleotides: 6. This CDR3 has 15 amino acids. CDR3 sequence reads: CASSRTGYGSYEQYF. CDR3 coding DNA: TGTGCCAGCAGCCGGACAGGGTACGGCTCCTACGAGCAGTACTTC.